This T cell receptor beta chain appears in the sequencing data of a study of T cell changes during pregnancy in multiple sclerosis. CDR1 is MNHEY and CDR2 is SMNVEV in the germline V gene (reference sequence). Trimming at V came to 4 bases and at J to 6 bases, leaving 4 bases not matched to a gene. The CDR3 spans 15 residues. Some clones are missing from TCRdb's copy, which holds only in-frame ones; the method was immunoSEQ multiplex PCR. The sample lists approximately 90,000 clones; approximately 90% were seen once. The receptor was isolated from a female donor with multiple sclerosis, enrolled in a pregnancy study. This rearrangement joins TRBV27 to TRBJ2-1, with TRBD2 matching 12 bases. This material consisted of peripheral blood, taken before pregnancy. The CDR3 DNA reads TGTGCCAGCAGTTGGGGACTAGCGGGCGGCAATGAGCAGTTCTTC. Translated, it gives CASSWGLAGGNEQFF.